This T cell receptor beta chain is from a study of T-cell reconstitution after alpha-beta-depleted transplantation in children. Preparation of the TCRbeta library was carried out with unique molecular identifiers. TCRdb passed the PCR reads through MiXCR, listing each CDR3 protein once. This table has 300,000 to 400,000 distinct CDR3 sequences, about 17% appearing once. This clonotype was detected many times. The sequence was obtained from a male patient between 2 and 10 years old who had a stem cell transplant for acute lymphoblastic leukemia, so the T cells may come from the graft donor. Sequencing used PBMCs, mostly from graft donor cells, obtained 360 days after TCRalphabeta/CD19-depleted stem cell transplant.

The CDR3 DNA is TGTGCCAGCAGCGTGACTAGAACAAGCTACAATGAGCAGTTCTTC. This codes for CASSVTRTSYNEQFF. This chain connects TRBV7-8 to TRBJ2-1; tentatively, D is TRBD2 (6 bases). CDR1 is SGHVS and CDR2 is FQNEAQ in the germline V gene. Trimming removed 5 bases from V and 3 bases from J, with 14 bases in between. The CDR3 runs 15 residues.